Presented here are 3 T cell receptor beta chains from one specimen sequenced in a study of post-analysis software for immune sequencing data (dated by TCRdb to between 2015 and 2016). Explained via the paper, the time point label denotes: second blood draw from one MS patient after hematopoietic stem cell transplantation. Preparation of the library involved PCR. Sequenced on an Illumina HiSeq 2500. To reduce PCR and sequencing biases, unique molecular identifiers were incorporated into the TCR beta cDNA libraries. The raw public data were reprocessed by TCRdb itself: fastp quality trimming at Q25, MiXCR clonotype calling, in-frame beta chains only. Rows with a matching CDR3 protein are joined into one entry that keeps the most common DNA and genes. This sample gives under 200,000 distinct CDR3 sequences in total; roughly 35% of them show up just once. The ten most abundant clones make up 25% to 35% of the sample.

Sequencing used blood, obtained after autologous hematopoietic stem cell transplantation. These receptors all stem from a girl aged 5-17 years with multiple sclerosis. Donor details come from another sample of the same person, matched by shared clones.

The V and J genes are TRBV27 and TRBJ2-7; D may be TRBD2 (6 bases). V gave up 6 bases and J gave up 0 bases, with 15 bases separating them. Germline CDR1 MNHEY, CDR2 SMNVEV (reference sequence). The CDR3 runs 15 residues. CDR3 nucleotide sequence: TGTGCCAGCAGCCCCCTCGCTAGCGTCTCCTACGAGCAGTACTTC. Residues: CASSPLASVSYEQYF.

The CDR3 coding sequence is TGTGCCAGCAGTTTAGCCCGGTACTTTAGCTCTGGGGCCAACGTCCTGACTTTC. Translated, it gives CASSLARYFSSGANVLTF. The rearrangement uses TRBV28 and TRBJ2-6; D ambiguous. Germline V gene sequence: CDR1 MDHEN, CDR2 SYDVKM. Trimming took off 2 bases at V and 0 bases at J, with 14 bases between the two ends. The CDR3 runs 18 residues.

The chain is built from TRBV7-2 and TRBJ2-7; 8 bases match TRBD2. The J segment lost 10 bases and the V segment lost 4 bases, leaving 15 bases of the junction unmatched. Germline-derived CDR1 and CDR2 are SGHTA and FQGNSA. The CDR3 covers 15 residues. The CDR3 DNA follows: TGTGCCAGCAGCTCCCCACAGCGGGAGCTGGAGACTCAGTACTTC. Translated, it gives CASSSPQRELETQYF.